This T cell receptor (beta chain) was obtained from a study of identical twins. TCRdb reprocessed the 5' RACE reads with MiXCR, giving one entry per CDR3 protein. The sample has roughly 500,000 distinct CDR3 sequences, about 20% seen once; the top ten hold around 0.9%. Trimming at V came to 4 bases and at J to 0 bases, leaving 2 bases not matched to a gene. CDR3 length: 15 amino acids. Per the germline V gene, CDR1 is SGDLS and CDR2 is YYNGEE. These data were likewise used in another study, on T cells expressing NK-cell markers. From that second work: Specificity for HCMV among expanded NKG2C+ T cell clones was not established.

This TCR was recovered from a woman aged 18-29 years in good health. Specimen: CD4+ T cells sorted from blood. The rearrangement links TRBV9 to TRBJ2-1; 9 positions agree with TRBD2. As DNA, the CDR3 is TGTGCCAGCAGCCGGACTAGCGACTCCTACAATGAGCAGTTCTTC. Protein: CASSRTSDSYNEQFF.